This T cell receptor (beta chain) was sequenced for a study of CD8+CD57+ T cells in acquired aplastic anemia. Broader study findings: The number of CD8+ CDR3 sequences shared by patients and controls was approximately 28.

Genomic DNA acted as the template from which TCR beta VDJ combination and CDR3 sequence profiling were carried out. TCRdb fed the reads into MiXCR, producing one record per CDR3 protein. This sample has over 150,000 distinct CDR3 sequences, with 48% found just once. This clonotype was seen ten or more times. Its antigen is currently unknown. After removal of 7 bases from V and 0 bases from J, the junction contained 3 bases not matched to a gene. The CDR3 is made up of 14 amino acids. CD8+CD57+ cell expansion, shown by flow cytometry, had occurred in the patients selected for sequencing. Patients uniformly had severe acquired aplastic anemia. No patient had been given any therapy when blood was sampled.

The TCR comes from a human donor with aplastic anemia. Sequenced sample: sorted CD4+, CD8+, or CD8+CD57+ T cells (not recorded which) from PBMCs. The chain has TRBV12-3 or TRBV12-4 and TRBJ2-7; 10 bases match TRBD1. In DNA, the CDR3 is TGTGCCAGCATTGGGGACAGGGGCTCCTACGAGCAGTACTTC. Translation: CASIGDRGSYEQYF.